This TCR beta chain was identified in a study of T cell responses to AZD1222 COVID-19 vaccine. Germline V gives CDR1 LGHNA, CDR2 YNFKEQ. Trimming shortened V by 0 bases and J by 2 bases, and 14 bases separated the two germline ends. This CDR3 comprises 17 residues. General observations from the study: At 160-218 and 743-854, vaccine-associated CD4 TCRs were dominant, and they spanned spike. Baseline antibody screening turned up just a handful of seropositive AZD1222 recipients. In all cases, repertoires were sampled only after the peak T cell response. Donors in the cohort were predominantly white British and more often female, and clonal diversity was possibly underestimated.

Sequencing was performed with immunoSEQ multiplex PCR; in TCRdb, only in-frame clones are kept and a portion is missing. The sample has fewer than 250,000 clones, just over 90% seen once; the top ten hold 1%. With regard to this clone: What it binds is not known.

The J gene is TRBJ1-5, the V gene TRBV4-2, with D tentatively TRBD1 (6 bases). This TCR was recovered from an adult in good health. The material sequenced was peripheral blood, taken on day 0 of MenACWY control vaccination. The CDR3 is CASSQEMVGGRNQPQHF. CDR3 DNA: TGTGCCAGCAGCCAAGAGATGGTTGGGGGCCGCAATCAGCCCCAGCATTTT.